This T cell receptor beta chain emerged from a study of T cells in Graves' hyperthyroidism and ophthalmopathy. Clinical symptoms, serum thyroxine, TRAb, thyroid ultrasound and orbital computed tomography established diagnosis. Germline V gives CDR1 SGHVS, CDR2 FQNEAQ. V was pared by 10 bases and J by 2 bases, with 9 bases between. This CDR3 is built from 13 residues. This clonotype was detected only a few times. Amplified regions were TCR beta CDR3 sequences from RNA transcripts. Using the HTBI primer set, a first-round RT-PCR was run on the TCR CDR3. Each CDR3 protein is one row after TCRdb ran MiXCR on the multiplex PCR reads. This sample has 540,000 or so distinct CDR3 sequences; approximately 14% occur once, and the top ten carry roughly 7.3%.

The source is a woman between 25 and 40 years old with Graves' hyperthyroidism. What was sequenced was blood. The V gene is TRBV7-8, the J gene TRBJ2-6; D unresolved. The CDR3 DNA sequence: TGTGCCAACTTTGAAACTGGGGCCAACGTCCTGACTTTC. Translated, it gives CANFETGANVLTF.